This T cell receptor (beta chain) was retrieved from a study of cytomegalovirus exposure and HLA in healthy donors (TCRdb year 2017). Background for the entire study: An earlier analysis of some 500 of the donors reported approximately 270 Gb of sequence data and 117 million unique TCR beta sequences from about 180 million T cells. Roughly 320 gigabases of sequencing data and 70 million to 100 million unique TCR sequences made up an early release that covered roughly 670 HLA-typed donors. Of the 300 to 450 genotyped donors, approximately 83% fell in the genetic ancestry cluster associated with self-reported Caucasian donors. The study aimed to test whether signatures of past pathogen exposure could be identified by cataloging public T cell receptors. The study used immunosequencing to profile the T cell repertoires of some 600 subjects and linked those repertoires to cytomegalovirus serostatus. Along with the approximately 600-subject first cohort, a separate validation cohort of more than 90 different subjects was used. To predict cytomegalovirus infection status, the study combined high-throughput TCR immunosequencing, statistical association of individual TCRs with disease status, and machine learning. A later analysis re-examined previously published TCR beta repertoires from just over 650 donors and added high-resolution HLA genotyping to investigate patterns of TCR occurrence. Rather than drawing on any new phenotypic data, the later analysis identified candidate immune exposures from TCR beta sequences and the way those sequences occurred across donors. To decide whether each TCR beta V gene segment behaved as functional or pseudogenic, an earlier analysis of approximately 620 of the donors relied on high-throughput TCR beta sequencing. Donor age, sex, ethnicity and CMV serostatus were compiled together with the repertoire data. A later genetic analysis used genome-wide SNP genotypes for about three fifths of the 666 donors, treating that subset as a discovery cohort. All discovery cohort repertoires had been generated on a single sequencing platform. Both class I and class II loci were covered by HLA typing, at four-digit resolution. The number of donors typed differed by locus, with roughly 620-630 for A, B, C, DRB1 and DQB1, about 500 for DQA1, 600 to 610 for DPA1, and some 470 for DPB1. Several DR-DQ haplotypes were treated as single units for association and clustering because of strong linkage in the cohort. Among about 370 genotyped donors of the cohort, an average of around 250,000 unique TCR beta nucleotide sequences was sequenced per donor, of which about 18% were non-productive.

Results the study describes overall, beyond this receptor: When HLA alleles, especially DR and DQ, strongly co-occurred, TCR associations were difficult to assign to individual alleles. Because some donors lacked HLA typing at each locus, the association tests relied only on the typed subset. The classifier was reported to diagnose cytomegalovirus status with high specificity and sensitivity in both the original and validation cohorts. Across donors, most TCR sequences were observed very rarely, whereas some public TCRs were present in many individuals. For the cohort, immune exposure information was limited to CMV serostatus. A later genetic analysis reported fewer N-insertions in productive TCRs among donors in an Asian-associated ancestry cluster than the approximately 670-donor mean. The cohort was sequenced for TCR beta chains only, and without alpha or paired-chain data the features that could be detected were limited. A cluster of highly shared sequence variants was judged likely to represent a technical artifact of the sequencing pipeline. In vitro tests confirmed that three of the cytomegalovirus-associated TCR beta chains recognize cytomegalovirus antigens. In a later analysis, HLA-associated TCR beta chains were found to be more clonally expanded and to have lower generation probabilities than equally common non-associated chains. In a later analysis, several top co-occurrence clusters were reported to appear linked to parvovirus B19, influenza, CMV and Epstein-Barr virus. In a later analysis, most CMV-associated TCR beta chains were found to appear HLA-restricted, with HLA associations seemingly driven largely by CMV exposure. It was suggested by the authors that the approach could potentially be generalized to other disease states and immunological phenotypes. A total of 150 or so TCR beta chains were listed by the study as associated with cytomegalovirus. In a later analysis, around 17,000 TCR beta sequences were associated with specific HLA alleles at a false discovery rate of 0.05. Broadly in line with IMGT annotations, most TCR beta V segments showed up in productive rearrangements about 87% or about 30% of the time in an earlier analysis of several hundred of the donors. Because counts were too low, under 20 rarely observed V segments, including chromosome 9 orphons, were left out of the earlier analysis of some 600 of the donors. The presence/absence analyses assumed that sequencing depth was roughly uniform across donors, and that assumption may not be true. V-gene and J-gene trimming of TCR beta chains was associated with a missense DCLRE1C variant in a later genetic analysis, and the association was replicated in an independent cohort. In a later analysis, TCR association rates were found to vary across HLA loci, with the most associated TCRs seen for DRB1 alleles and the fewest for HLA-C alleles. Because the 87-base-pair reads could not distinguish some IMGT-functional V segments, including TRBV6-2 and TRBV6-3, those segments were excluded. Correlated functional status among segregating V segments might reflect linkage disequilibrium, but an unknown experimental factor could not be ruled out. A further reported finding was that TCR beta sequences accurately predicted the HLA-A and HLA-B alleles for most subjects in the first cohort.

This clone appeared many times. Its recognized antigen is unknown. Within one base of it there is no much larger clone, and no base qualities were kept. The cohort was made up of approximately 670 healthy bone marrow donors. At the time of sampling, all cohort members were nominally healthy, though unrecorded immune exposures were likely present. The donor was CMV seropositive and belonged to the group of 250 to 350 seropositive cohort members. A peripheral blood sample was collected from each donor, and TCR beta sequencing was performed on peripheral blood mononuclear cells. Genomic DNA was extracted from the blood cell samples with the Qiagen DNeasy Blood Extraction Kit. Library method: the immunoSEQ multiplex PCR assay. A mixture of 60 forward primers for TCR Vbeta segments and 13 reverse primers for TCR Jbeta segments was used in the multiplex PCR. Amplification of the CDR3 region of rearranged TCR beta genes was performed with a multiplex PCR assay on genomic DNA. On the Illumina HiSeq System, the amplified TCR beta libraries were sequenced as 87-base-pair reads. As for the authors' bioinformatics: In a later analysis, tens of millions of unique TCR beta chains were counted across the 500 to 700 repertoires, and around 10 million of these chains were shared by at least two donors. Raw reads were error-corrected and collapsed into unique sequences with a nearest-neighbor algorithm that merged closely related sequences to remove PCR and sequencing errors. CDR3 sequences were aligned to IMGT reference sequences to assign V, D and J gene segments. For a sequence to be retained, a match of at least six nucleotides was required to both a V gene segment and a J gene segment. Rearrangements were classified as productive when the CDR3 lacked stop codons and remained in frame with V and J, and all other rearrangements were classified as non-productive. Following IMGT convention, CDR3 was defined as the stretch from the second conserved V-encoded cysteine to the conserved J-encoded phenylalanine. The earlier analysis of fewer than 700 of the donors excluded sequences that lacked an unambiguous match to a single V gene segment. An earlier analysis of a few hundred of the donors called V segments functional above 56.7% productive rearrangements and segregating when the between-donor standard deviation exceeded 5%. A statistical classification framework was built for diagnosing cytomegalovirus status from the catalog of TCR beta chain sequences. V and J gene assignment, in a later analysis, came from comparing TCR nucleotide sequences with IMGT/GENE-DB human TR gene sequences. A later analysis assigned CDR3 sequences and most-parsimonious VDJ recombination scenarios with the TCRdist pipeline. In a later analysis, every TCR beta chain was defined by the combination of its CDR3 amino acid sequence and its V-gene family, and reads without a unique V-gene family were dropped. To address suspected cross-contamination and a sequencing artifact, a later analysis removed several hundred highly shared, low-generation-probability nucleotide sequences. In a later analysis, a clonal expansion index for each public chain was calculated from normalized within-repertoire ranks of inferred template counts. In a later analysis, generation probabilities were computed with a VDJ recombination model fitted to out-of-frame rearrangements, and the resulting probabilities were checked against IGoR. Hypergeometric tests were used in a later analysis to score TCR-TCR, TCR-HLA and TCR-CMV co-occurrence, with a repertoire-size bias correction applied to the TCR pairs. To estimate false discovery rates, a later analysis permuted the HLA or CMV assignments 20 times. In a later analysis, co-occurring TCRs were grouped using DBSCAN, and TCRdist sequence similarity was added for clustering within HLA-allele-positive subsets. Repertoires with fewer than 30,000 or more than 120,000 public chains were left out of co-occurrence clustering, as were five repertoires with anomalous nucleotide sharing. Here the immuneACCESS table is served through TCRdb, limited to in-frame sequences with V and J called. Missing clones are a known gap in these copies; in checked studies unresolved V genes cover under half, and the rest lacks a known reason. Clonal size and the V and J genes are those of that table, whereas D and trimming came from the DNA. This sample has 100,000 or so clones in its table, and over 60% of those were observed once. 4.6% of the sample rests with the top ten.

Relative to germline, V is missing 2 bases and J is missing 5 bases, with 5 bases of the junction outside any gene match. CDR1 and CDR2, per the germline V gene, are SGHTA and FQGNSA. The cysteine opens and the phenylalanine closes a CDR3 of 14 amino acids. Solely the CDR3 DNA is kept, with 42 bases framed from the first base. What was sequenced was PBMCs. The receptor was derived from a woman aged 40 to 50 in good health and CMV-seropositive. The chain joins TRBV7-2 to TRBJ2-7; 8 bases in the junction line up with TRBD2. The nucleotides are TGTGCCAGCAGCTTACAAGCGGGAGCCAACGAGCAGTACTTC. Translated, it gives CASSLQAGANEQYF.